This TCR beta chain is from a study of blood T cell repertoires in COVID-19. Study-wide context: Samples representing acute and convalescent COVID-19 were sourced from the United States, Italy and Spain.

CDR1 and CDR2 from the germline V gene are SGHDT and YYEEEE. Trimming removed 0 bases at V and 2 bases at J, with 9 bases between. The CDR3 totals 15 residues. Participants came from some 23 US areas, aged roughly 18 to 89 years. Grouping used clinical history reported by participants in a survey and questionnaire. Cohort 3 recovered donors had two negative PCRs, clearance, or symptom resolution. The protocol was immunoSEQ multiplex PCR, while the TCRdb copy is restricted to in-frame clones and leaves out a portion. In the table there are 300,000 to 350,000 clones, around nine tenths of which are singletons.

This rearrangement joins TRBV5-6 to TRBJ1-3; D is unresolved. Sequencing was done on a sample of PBMCs or T cells enriched from blood (not recorded which). The sequence was collected from a man aged 25-45 years who had recovered from COVID-19. In DNA form, the CDR3 reads TGTGCCAGCAGCTTGGCCGGGAAGGCTGGAAACACCATATATTTT. Translation gives CASSLAGKAGNTIYF.